One T cell receptor beta chain is described in this entry. This sample is part of a study of blood T cell repertoires in COVID-19. CDR3 size: 14 residues. Trimming at V came to 7 bases and at J to 3 bases, leaving 6 bases not matched to a gene. Per the germline V gene, CDR1 is MDHEN and CDR2 is SYDVKM. Some clones are missing from TCRdb's copy, which holds only in-frame ones; the method was immunoSEQ multiplex PCR. The sample has 60,000 to 70,000 clones, about 86% seen once. The rearrangement uses TRBV28 and TRBJ2-3; TRBD2 matches at 8 bases. This TCR was recovered from a woman aged 60-70 years with acute or convalescent COVID-19. The sample consisted of peripheral blood. The CDR3 is CASTSGTRTDTQYF. The CDR3 DNA sequence: TGTGCCAGCACCTCCGGGACTAGGACAGATACGCAGTATTTT. Looking up the rest from reference TRBV28 and TRBJ2-3 gives the full variable domain: DVKVTQSSRYLVKRTGEKVFLECVQDMDHENMFWYRQDPGLGLRLIYFSYDVKMKEKGDIPEGYSVSREKKERFSLILESASTNQTSMYLCASTSGTRTDTQYFGPGTRLTVL.